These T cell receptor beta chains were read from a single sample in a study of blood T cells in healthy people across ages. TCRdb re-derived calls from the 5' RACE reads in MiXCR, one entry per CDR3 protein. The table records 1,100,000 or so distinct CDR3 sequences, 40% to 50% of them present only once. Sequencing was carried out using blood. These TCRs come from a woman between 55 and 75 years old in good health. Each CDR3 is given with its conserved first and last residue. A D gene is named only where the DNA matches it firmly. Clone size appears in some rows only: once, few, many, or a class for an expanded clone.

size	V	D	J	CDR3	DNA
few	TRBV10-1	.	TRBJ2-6	CASSRGDSGANVLTF	TGCGCCAGCTCCAGGGGGGATTCTGGGGCCAACGTCCTGACTTTC
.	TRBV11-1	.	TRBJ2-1	CASSLMRGSYNEQFF	TGTGCCAGCAGCTTAATGAGGGGGTCCTACAATGAGCAGTTCTTC
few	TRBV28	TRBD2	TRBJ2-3	CASTVAGDTDTQYF	TGTGCCAGCACGGTGGCGGGAGATACAGATACGCAGTATTTT
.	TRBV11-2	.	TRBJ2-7	CASSPRGEAQYF	TGTGCCAGCAGCCCCAGGGGGGAGGCCCAGTACTTC
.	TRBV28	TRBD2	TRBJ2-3	CASSPERELVDTQYF	TGTGCCAGCAGTCCGGAGCGGGAGTTGGTAGATACGCAGTATTTT
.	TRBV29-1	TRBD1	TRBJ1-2	CSVASTGGGYTF	TGCAGCGTCGCGTCTACAGGGGGCGGCTACACCTTC
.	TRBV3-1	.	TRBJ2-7	CASSQGLLFYEQYF	TGTGCCAGCAGCCAAGGATTATTATTCTACGAGCAGTACTTC
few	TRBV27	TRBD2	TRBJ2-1	CASSLWQRGGNEQFF	TGTGCCAGCAGTTTATGGCAGCGGGGGGGAAATGAGCAGTTCTTC
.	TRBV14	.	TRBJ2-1	CASSASQGWYNEQFF	TGTGCCAGCAGTGCTAGCCAGGGGTGGTACAATGAGCAGTTCTTC
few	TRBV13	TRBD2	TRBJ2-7	CASSLESGGGGEQYF	TGTGCCAGCAGCTTAGAGAGCGGGGGGGGAGGCGAGCAGTACTTC
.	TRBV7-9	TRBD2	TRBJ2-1	CASSYSGLAAYNEQFF	TGTGCCAGCAGCTACTCGGGACTAGCGGCCTACAATGAGCAGTTCTTC
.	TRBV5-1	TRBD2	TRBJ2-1	CASSFVVGTSATEQFF	TGCGCCAGCAGCTTTGTAGTCGGGACTAGCGCGACTGAGCAGTTCTTC
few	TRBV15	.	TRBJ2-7	CATSRAGQGIYEQYF	TGTGCCACCAGCAGAGCAGGCCAGGGGATTTACGAGCAGTACTTC
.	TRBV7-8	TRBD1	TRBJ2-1	CASSLISGQGTVQFF	TGTGCCAGCAGCTTAATCAGCGGACAGGGGACGGTGCAGTTCTTC
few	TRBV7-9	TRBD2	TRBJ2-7	CASSLYAGGPYEQYF	TGTGCCAGCAGCTTGTATGCGGGAGGGCCTTACGAGCAGTACTTC
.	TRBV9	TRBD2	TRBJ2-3	CASSLLAGDFPDTQYF	TGTGCCAGCAGCTTACTAGCGGGAGACTTTCCAGATACGCAGTATTTT
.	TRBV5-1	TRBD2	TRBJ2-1	CASSRGTSGRASEQFF	TGCGCCAGCAGCCGCGGGACTAGCGGGAGGGCCAGTGAGCAGTTCTTC
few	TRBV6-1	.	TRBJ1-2	CASTAGVNYGYTF	TGTGCCAGCACTGCAGGAGTTAACTATGGCTACACCTTC
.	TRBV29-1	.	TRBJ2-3	CSVKTAGINTDTQYF	TGCAGCGTTAAGACCGCCGGGATTAACACAGATACGCAGTATTTT
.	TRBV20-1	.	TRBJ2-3	CSAPVGGAADTQYF	TGCAGTGCTCCCGTTGGGGGGGCGGCAGATACGCAGTATTTT
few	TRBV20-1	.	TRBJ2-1	CSASRTPNNEQFF	TGCAGTGCTAGTCGGACACCTAACAATGAGCAGTTCTTC
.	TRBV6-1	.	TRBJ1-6	CASRVSYNSPLHF	TGTGCCAGCAGGGTCTCCTATAATTCACCCCTCCACTTT
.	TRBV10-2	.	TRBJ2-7	CASRAGISYEQYF	TGCGCCAGCAGGGCGGGTATCTCCTACGAGCAGTACTTC
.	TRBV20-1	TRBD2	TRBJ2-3	CSARDREGHPDTQYF	TGCAGTGCTAGGGACCGGGAGGGCCATCCAGATACGCAGTATTTT
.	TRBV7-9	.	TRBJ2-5	CASSSPERGETQYF	TGTGCCAGCAGCTCTCCCGAGAGGGGGGAGACCCAGTACTTC
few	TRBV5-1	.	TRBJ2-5	CASSDGSYQETQYF	TGCGCCAGCAGCGACGGGTCTTACCAAGAGACCCAGTACTTC
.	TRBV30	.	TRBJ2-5	CAWSWGGETQYF	TGTGCCTGGAGTTGGGGTGGAGAGACCCAGTACTTC
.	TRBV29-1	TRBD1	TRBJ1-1	CSVLGQGRTEAFF	TGCAGCGTTTTGGGACAGGGTCGGACTGAAGCTTTCTTT
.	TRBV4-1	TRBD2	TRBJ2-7	CASSQGSMAGDEQYF	TGCGCCAGCAGCCAAGGGTCGATGGCGGGAGACGAGCAGTACTTC
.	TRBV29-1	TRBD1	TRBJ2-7	CSVIYRGSYEQYF	TGCAGCGTTATCTACAGGGGCTCCTACGAGCAGTACTTC
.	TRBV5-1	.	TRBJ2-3	CASSLAPPSSTDTQYF	TGCGCCAGCAGCTTGGCCCCACCTTCTAGCACAGATACGCAGTATTTT
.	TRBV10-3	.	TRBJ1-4	CAISEPLKEKLFF	TGTGCCATCAGTGAGCCCTTGAAAGAAAAACTGTTTTTT
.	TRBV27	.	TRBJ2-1	CASSLSPLGNEQFF	TGTGCCAGCAGTTTATCCCCTCTAGGAAATGAGCAGTTCTTC
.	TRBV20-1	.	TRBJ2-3	CSARSLQDISQYTQYF	TGCAGTGCTAGATCCCTACAGGACATCTCACAATATACGCAGTATTTT
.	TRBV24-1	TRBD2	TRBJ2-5	CATSASGSPNWQYF	TGTGCCACCAGTGCTAGCGGGAGCCCTAATTGGCAGTACTTC
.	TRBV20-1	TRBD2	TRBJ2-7	CSARDLTSGRLYEQYF	TGCAGTGCTAGAGATCTTACTAGCGGGAGGCTATACGAGCAGTACTTC
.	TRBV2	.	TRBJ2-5	CASSEVDPQYF	TGTGCCAGCAGTGAAGTCGATCCCCAGTACTTC
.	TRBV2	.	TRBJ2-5	CASSEMMRGETQYF	TGTGCCAGCAGTGAAATGATGCGAGGAGAGACCCAGTACTTC
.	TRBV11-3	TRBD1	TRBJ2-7	CASSQTGKDEQYF	TGTGCCAGCAGCCAGACAGGGAAGGACGAGCAGTACTTC
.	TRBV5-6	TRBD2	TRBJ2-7	CASSFRTSGNYEQYF	TGTGCCAGCAGCTTTAGGACTAGCGGGAACTACGAGCAGTACTTC
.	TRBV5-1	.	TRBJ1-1	CASSLQTMNTEAFF	TGCGCCAGCAGCTTACAGACTATGAACACTGAAGCTTTCTTT
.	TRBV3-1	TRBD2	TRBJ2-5	CASSQGNGRGETQYF	TGTGCCAGCAGCCAGGGTAACGGGAGGGGGGAGACCCAGTACTTC
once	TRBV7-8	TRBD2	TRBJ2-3	CASSLLRGTSGRAETDTQYF	TGTGCCAGCAGCTTATTACGCGGGACTAGCGGGAGGGCCGAGACAGATACGCAGTATTTT
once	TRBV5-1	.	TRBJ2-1	CASSLSGPQNNEQFF	TGCGCCAGCAGCCTTAGCGGTCCCCAGAACAATGAGCAGTTCTTC
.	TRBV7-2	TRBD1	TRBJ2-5	CASSVNRGQETQYF	TGTGCCAGCAGCGTTAACAGGGGGCAAGAGACCCAGTACTTC
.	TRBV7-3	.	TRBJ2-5	CASSSGLNNNEQYF	TGTGCCAGCAGCTCAGGACTAAACAACAATGAGCAGTACTTC
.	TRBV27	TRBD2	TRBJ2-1	CASSPQTGGSYNEQFF	TGTGCCAGCAGTCCTCAAACGGGAGGCTCCTACAATGAGCAGTTCTTC
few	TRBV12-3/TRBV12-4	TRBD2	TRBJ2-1	CASSFPSGRATYNEQFF	TGTGCCAGCAGTTTTCCTAGCGGGAGGGCCACCTACAATGAGCAGTTCTTC
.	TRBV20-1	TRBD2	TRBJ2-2	CGAGVLYSGRPDTGELFF	TGCGGTGCTGGGGTCCTCTATAGCGGGAGGCCCGACACCGGGGAGCTGTTTTTT
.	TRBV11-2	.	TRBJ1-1	CASSLRTGAGTEAFF	TGTGCCAGCAGCTTAAGAACGGGGGCGGGCACTGAAGCTTTCTTT
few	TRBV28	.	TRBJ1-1	CASTRGGSPEAFF	TGTGCCAGCACCCGCGGGGGTTCTCCTGAAGCTTTCTTT
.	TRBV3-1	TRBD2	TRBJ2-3	CASSPPAGVWADTQYF	TGTGCCAGCAGCCCCCCAGCGGGAGTTTGGGCAGATACGCAGTATTTT